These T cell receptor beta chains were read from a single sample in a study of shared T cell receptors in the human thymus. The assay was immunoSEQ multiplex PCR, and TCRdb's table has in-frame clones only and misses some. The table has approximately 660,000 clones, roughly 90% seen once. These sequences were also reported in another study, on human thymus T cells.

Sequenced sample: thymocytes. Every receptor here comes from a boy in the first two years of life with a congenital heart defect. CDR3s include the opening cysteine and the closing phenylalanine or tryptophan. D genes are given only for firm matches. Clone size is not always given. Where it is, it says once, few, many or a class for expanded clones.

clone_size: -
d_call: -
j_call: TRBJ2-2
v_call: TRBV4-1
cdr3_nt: TGCGCCAGCAGCCCCGATAGGCCGCGGCGGGGATGGGCCGGGGAGCTGTTTTTT
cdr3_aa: CASSPDRPRRGWAGELFF

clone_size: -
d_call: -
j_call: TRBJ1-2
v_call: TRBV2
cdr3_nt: TGTGCCAGCAGTGTTAAGGAGGGATATGGCTACACCTTC
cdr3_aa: CASSVKEGYGYTF

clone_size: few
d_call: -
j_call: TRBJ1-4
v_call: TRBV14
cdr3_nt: TGTGCCAGCAGCCAAGTTCGGGGAGCAACTAATGAAAAACTGTTTTTT
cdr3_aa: CASSQVRGATNEKLFF

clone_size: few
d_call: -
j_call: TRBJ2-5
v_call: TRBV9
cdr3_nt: TGTGCCAGCAGCGTAGGCTGGGGCCGGGAGACCCAGTACTTC
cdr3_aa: CASSVGWGRETQYF

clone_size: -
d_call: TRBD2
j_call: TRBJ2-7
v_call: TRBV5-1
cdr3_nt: TGCGCCAGCAGCTTGACTAGCGGGATACTTTACTACGAGCAGTACTTC
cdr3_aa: CASSLTSGILYYEQYF

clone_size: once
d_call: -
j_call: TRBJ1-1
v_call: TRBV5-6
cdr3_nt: TGTGCCAGCAGCTTGGTCCCACGACTAGTTATGAACACTGAAGCTTTCTTT
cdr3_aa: CASSLVPRLVMNTEAFF

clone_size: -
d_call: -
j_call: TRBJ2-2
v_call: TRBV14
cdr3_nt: TGTGCCAGCAGCCCGGGGGACTCAAACACCGGGGAGCTGTTTTTT
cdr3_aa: CASSPGDSNTGELFF

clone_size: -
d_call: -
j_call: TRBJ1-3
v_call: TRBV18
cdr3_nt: TGTGCCAGCTCACCACCCAGGGACTCTGGAAACACCATATATTTT
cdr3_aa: CASSPPRDSGNTIYF

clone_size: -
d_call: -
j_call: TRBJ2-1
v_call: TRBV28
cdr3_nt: TGTGCCAGCAGTTTAGCCGGGACACCGATGATGCGAGAGCAGTTCTTC
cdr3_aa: CASSLAGTPMMREQFF

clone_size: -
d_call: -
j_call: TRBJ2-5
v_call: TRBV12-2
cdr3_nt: TGTGCAAGTCGCTTTAATGGGGCTGCCGGTCAAGAGACCCAGTACTTC
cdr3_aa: CASRFNGAAGQETQYF

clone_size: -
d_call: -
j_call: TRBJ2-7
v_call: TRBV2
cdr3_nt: TGTGCCAGCAGTGACGCTAGCTTTTCCTACGAGCAGTACTTC
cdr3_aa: CASSDASFSYEQYF

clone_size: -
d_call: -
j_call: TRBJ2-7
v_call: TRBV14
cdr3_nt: TGTGCCAGCAGCCAAGAGACAGGACGGCCATTCTACGAGCAGTACTTC
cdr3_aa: CASSQETGRPFYEQYF

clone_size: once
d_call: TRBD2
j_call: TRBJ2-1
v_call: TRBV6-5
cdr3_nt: TGTGCCAGCAGTTACGCGACTAGCGGTGAGCAGTTCTTC
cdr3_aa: CASSYATSGEQFF

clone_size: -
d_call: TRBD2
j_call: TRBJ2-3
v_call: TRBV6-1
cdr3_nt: TGTGCCAGCAGTGAACTAGCGGGACTCACAGATACGCAGTATTTT
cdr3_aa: CASSELAGLTDTQYF

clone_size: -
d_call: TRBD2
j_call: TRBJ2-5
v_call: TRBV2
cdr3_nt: TGTGCCAGCAGGGCCAAGACTAGCGGACAAGAGACCCAGTACTTC
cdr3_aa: CASRAKTSGQETQYF

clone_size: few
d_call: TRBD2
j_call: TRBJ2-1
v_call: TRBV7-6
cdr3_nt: TGTGCCAGCAGCTCCGGGCGGGAGGACAATGAGCAGTTCTTC
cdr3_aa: CASSSGREDNEQFF

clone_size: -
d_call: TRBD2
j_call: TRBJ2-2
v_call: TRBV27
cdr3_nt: TGTGCCAGCAGTCGCCCGACTAGCGGGATAGGAAACACCGGGGAGCTGTTTTTT
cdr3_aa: CASSRPTSGIGNTGELFF

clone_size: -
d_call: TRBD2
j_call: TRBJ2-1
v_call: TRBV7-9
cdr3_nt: TGTGCCAGCAGCTTAGCGGGAGGGAACAATGAGCAGTTCTTC
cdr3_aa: CASSLAGGNNEQFF

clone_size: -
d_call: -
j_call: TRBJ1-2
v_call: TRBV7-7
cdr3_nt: TGTGCTAGCAGCCCCCTGAGGGATGGCTACACCTTC
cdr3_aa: CASSPLRDGYTF

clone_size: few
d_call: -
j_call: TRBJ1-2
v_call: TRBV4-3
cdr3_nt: TGCGCCAGCAGCCATTCAGGGAGGGCAGGCGGCCATGGCTACACCTTC
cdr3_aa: CASSHSGRAGGHGYTF

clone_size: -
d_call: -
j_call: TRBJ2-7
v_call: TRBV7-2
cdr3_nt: TGTGCCAGCAGCTTCTCACGGAGAGCGTCGGAATCCTCCTACGAGCAGTACTTC
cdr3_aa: CASSFSRRASESSYEQYF

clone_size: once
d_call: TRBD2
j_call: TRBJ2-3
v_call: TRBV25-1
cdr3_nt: TGTGCCAGCAGGGCGTTCTCTGCGGGAGGCACAGATACGCAGTATTTT
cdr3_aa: CASRAFSAGGTDTQYF

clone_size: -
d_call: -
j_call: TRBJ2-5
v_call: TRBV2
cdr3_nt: TGTGCCAGCAGTGTGAGGAGGGGTAGTTACAGGCTGTACCAAGAGACCCAGTACTTC
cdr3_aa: CASSVRRGSYRLYQETQYF

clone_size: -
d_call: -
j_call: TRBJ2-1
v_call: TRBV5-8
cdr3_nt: TGTGCCAGCAGCCAGGGACATTACAATGAGCAGTTCTTC
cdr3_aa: CASSQGHYNEQFF